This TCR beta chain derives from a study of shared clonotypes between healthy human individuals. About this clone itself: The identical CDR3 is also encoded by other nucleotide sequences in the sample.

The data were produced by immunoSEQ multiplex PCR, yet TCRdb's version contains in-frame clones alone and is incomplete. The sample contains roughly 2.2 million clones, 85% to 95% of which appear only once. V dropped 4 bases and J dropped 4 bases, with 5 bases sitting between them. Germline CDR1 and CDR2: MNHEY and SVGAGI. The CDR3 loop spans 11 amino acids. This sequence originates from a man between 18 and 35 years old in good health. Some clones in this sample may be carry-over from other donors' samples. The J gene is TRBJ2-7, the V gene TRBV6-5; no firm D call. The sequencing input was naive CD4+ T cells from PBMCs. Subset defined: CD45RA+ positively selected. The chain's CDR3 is CASSSAYEQYF. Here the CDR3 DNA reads TGTGCCAGCAGTTCCGCTTACGAGCAGTACTTC.